This T cell receptor (beta chain) was identified in a study of T cell responses to AZD1222 COVID-19 vaccine (dated by TCRdb to the early 2020s). With respect to the entire study: A total of just over 230 trial participants underwent TCR sequencing, of whom some 200 had received two doses of AZD1222 and 26 had received two doses of the MenACWY control vaccine. Enrollment into the trials was organized by age into subgroups of 18-55, 56-69 and 70-plus years, and those subgroups contained about 150, 27 and 61 TCR-sequenced participants, respectively. Points the paper makes about the study in general: Because no samples from the day 14 peak response were available, repertoires could be characterized only after the peak T cell response. Most participants were white British and females outnumbered males, and the authors suggested that clonal diversity may have been underestimated. Epitopes outside the regions mutated in the B.1.351 and B.1.1.7 variants were reportedly recognized by nearly half of the unique spike-specific TCRs. Conclusions about previously exposed vaccinees are limited because only a handful of AZD1222 recipients were SARS-CoV-2 seropositive at baseline. CD4 TCRs associated with the vaccine covered the entire spike protein, and the dominant responses were in regions 160-218 and 743-854. The 56-69-year group was small, and its depth increase did not reach significance, likely because of low power. A significant rise in spike-specific TCR breadth and depth was observed after two AZD1222 doses relative to day 0 and relative to MenACWY recipients.

The CDR3 regions of human TCRbeta chains were subjected to immunosequencing. Under the source paper's analysis protocol: TCRs in the repertoires were matched against a reference library of SARS-CoV-2-specific TCRs that had been generated with the MIRA antigen-specificity platform. Breadth was defined as the fraction of unique TCRs that were SARS-CoV-2-associated, and depth was defined as the fraction of total T cells that were SARS-CoV-2-associated. Using the MIRA data, every spike-specific TCR was mapped to the spike region that the TCR reacted to and assigned to either a CD4 or a CD8 class. Log10-transformed breadth and depth values were compared by one-way ANOVA with Sidak's multiple comparisons tests. This is the immuneACCESS table as TCRdb keeps it, with only in-frame sequences that have V and J called. A part of the clones is gone; compared with another copy, unresolved V genes explain less than half, and the rest is unexplained. The V and J calls and the clone size are those of that table, but D and trimming were determined from the DNA. This sample has approximately 130,000 clones in its table, and roughly 82% of those were observed once. Clones ranked in the top ten supply approximately 26% of the sample.

The time point label for this specimen denotes: about 28 days (+/-7) after the second vaccine dose. AZD1222 recipients given second doses at about 4 weeks or at about 12 weeks were pooled, since spike-specific TCR depth and breadth were not found to differ between the two schedules. Vaccinee samples came from UK trials COV001 and COV002, including a single-blind randomized controlled phase 2/3 trial of AZD1222 (ChAdOx1 nCoV-19) in healthy adults. Trial participant PBMC samples were collected at day 0 and day 28 after the second dose for TCRbeta chain sequencing. V is pruned by 2 bases and J by 2 bases, leaving 4 bases of the junction without a gene match. CDR1 and CDR2 (SGHTS, YDEGEE) derive from the germline V gene. Including cysteine and phenylalanine, the CDR3 has 15 amino acids. Only CDR3 DNA remains: 45 bases, in frame from the first base. The sample holds one count of this clone. Its antigen is unknown. No base qualities exist here, and no much larger clone lies one base off it.

The chain was built from TRBV5-8 and TRBJ1-3, with 7 central nucleotides matching TRBD1. The starting material was peripheral blood, obtained 28 days after the second AZD1222 dose. The TCR was taken from an adult who received the AZD1222 COVID-19 vaccine. In nucleotide form, the sequence is TGTGCCAGCAGCTTCAGAGGGGGCACTGGAAACACCATATATTTT. The encoded protein is CASSFRGGTGNTIYF.